This entry concerns a single TCR beta chain. The primer mix had 60 Vbeta and 13 Jbeta primers. Assay: immunoSEQ multiplex PCR; the TCRdb copy retains only in-frame clones and omits some. The sample carries some 62,000 clones, over 75% recorded once. The source of the sample is a study of cytomegalovirus exposure and HLA in healthy donors. This TCR derives from a man younger than 35 in good health and CMV-seronegative. The specimen sequenced was PBMCs.

CDR3 coding DNA: TGTGCCTCTAGTCCGGGGGGCACAGGGGCCAACGTCCTGACTTTC. Encoded protein: CASSPGGTGANVLTF. The chain combines TRBV30 with TRBJ2-6; D possibly corresponds to TRBD2 (7 bases). The CDR3 contains 15 residues. Germline V lookup: CDR1 GTSNPN, CDR2 SVGIG (reference sequence). Trimming removed 7 bases at V and 4 bases at J, with 17 bases between.